This T cell receptor beta chain was observed in a study of T cells expressing NK-cell markers. For the study at large: In sorted CD3+CD56+NKG2C+, CD3+CD56+NKG2C- and CD3+CD56-NKG2C+ T cells, TCR beta repertoires were obtained. Eight donors were sequenced, seven testing HCMV-seropositive and one testing seronegative.

Study outcomes and limitations: A few of the donors also had these clonotypes leading their CD3+CD56-NKG2C+ fraction.

Remarks on this clonotype: The antigen is unknown.

The TCR beta cDNA came from 5'RACE template switching with UMIs. TCRdb processed the 5' RACE reads again and assigns one entry to each CDR3 protein, with no DNA. The specimen's table records about 380,000 distinct CDR3 sequences. Per germline, CDR1 SGHAT and CDR2 FQNNGV. The CDR3 totals 15 residues. Sequenced: blood T cells: a sorted CD56 or NKG2C T cell subset, CD4+ or CD8+ T cells, or bulk PBMC T cells (not recorded which). The chain is built from TRBV11-2 and TRBJ2-1; with no DNA, the TCRdb D assignment of TRBD2 cannot be verified. The sequence came from a man aged 18-75 years in good health. The CDR3 loop is CASSDIAGGRNEQFF.